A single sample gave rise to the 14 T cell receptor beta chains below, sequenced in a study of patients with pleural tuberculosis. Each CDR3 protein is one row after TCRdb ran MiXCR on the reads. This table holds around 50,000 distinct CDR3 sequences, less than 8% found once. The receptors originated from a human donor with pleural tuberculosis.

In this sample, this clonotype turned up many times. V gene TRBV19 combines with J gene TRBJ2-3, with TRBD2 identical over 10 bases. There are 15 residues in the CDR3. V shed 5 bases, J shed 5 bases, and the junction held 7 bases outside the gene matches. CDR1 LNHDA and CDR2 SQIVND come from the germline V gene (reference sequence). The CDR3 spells CASSGLAGDEDTQYF. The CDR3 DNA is TGTGCCAGTAGTGGCCTAGCGGGAGATGAAGATACGCAGTATTTT.

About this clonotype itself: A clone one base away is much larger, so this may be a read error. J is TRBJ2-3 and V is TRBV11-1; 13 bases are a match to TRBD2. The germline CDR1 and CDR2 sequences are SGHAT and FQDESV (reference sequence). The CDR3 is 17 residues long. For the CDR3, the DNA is TGTGCCAGCAGCTTAGGGACTAGCGGGAGTCAAACAGATGCGCAGTATTTT. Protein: CASSLGTSGSQTDAQYF.

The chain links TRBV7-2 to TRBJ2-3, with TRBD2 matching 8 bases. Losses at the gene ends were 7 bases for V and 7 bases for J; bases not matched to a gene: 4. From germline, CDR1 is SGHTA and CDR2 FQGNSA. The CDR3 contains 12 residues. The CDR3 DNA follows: TGTGCCAGCAACCTAGCGGGCTATACGCAGTATTTT. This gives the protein CASNLAGYTQYF.

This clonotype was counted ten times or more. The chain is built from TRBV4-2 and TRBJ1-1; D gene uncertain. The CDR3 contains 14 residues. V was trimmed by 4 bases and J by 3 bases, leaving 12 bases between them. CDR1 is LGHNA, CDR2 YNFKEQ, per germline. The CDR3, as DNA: TGTGCCAGCAGCCCCCCGGGGAGCGACACTGAAGCTTTCTTT. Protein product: CASSPPGSDTEAFF.

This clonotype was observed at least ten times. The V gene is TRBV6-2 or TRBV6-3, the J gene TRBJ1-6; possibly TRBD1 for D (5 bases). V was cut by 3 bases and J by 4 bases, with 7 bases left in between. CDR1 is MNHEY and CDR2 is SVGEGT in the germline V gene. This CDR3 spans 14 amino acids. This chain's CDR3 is CASSYGQYNSPLHF. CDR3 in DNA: TGTGCCAGCAGTTATGGACAATATAATTCACCCCTCCACTTT.

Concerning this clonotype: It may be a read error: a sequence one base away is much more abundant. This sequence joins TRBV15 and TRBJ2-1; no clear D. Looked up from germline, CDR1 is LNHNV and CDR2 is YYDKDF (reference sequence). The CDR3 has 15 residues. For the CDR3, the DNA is TGTGCCGCCAGCAGAGCACGGACCTCCTACAATGAGCAGTTCTTC. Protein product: CAASRARTSYNEQFF.

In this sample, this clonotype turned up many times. DNA of the CDR3: TGCAGCGTCCCCCGGGTAGGGCGGGAGGGGAATGAGCAGTTCTTC. Protein sequence: CSVPRVGREGNEQFF. The gene calls are TRBV29-1 and TRBJ2-1; 9 bases map to TRBD2. The CDR3 covers 15 residues. With 6 bases clipped from V and 7 bases from J, the junction kept 13 bases outside the gene matches. The V gene's germline CDR1 is SQVTM and CDR2 ANQGSEA.

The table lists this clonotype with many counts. The CDR3 protein is CASKRGSSGANVLTF. The CDR3 nucleotides are TGTGCCAGCAAAAGAGGGAGTTCTGGGGCCAACGTCCTGACTTTC. The chain links TRBV11-2 to TRBJ2-6; TRBD2 is a possible D gene (5 bases). Germline V gives CDR1 SGHAT, CDR2 FQNNGV. V was trimmed by 7 bases and J by 1 base, leaving 11 bases between them. The CDR3 runs to 15 residues.

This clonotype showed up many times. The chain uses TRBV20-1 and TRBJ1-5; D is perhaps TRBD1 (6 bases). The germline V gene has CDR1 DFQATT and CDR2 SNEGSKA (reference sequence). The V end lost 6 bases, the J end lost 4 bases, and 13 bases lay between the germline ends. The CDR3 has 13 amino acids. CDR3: CSATGHSNQPQHF. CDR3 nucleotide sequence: TGCAGTGCAACGGGACACTCGAATCAGCCCCAGCATTTT.

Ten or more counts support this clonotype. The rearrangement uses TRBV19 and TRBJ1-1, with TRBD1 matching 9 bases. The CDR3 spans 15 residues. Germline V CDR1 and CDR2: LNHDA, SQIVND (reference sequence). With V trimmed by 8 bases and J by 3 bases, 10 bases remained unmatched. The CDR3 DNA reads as TGTGCCAGTCGACAGGGGGGGAGGGCGGACACTGAAGCTTTCTTT. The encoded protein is CASRQGGRADTEAFF.

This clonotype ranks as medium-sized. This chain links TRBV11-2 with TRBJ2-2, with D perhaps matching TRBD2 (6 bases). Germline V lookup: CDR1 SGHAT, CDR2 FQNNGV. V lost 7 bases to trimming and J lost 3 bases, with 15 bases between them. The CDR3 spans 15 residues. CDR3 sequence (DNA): TGTGCCAGCAAGACCCCGGAGGGGTACACCGGGGAGCTGTTTTTT. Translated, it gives CASKTPEGYTGELFF.

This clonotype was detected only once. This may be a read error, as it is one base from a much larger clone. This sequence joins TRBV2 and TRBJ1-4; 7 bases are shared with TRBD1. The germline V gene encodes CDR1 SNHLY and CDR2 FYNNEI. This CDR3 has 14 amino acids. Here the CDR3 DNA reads TGTGCCAGCAGCGCTACAGGGGTAGTCGAAAAACCGTTTTTT. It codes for CASSATGVVEKPFF.

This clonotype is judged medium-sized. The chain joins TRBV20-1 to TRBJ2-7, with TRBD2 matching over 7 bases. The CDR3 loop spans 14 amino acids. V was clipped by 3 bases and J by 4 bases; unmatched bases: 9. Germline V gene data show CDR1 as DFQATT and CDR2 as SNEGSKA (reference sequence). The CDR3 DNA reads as TGCAGTGCTAGGGCAAGACTAGCCAGATACGAGCAGTACTTC. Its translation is CSARARLARYEQYF.

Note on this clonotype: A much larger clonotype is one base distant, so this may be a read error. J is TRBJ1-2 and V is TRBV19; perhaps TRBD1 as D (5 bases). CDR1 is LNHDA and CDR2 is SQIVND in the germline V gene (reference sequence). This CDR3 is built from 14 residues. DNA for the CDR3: TGTGCCAGTAGTATAACGGGACTCCTCTATGGCCACACCTTC. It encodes CASSITGLLYGHTF.